This T cell receptor (beta chain) was sequenced during a study of cytomegalovirus exposure and HLA in healthy donors. The study's findings and limits: Later analysis associated a missense DCLRE1C variant with TCR beta V- and J-gene trimming. Likely technical artifact: a cluster of highly shared sequence variants.

This clone is a singleton in its sample. Its antigen remains unknown. PCR was performed using 60 Vbeta and 13 Jbeta primers. Produced via immunoSEQ multiplex PCR; TCRdb's table is partial and in-frame only. The table lists roughly 150,000 clones, approximately 79% of them singletons, with under 7.5% in the top ten. V was pared by 4 bases and J by 5 bases, with 19 bases between. This CDR3 comprises 16 residues. Germline V gene data show CDR1 as LNHDA and CDR2 as SQIVND (reference sequence). The receptor was derived from a woman between 50 and 59 years old in good health and CMV-seropositive. The chain is built from TRBV19 and TRBJ2-3; D is perhaps TRBD2 (7 bases). The sample was PBMCs. The CDR3 sequence is CASSTPGGPGRDTQYF. For the CDR3, the DNA is TGTGCCAGTAGTACTCCCGGGGGGCCGGGGAGAGATACGCAGTATTTT.